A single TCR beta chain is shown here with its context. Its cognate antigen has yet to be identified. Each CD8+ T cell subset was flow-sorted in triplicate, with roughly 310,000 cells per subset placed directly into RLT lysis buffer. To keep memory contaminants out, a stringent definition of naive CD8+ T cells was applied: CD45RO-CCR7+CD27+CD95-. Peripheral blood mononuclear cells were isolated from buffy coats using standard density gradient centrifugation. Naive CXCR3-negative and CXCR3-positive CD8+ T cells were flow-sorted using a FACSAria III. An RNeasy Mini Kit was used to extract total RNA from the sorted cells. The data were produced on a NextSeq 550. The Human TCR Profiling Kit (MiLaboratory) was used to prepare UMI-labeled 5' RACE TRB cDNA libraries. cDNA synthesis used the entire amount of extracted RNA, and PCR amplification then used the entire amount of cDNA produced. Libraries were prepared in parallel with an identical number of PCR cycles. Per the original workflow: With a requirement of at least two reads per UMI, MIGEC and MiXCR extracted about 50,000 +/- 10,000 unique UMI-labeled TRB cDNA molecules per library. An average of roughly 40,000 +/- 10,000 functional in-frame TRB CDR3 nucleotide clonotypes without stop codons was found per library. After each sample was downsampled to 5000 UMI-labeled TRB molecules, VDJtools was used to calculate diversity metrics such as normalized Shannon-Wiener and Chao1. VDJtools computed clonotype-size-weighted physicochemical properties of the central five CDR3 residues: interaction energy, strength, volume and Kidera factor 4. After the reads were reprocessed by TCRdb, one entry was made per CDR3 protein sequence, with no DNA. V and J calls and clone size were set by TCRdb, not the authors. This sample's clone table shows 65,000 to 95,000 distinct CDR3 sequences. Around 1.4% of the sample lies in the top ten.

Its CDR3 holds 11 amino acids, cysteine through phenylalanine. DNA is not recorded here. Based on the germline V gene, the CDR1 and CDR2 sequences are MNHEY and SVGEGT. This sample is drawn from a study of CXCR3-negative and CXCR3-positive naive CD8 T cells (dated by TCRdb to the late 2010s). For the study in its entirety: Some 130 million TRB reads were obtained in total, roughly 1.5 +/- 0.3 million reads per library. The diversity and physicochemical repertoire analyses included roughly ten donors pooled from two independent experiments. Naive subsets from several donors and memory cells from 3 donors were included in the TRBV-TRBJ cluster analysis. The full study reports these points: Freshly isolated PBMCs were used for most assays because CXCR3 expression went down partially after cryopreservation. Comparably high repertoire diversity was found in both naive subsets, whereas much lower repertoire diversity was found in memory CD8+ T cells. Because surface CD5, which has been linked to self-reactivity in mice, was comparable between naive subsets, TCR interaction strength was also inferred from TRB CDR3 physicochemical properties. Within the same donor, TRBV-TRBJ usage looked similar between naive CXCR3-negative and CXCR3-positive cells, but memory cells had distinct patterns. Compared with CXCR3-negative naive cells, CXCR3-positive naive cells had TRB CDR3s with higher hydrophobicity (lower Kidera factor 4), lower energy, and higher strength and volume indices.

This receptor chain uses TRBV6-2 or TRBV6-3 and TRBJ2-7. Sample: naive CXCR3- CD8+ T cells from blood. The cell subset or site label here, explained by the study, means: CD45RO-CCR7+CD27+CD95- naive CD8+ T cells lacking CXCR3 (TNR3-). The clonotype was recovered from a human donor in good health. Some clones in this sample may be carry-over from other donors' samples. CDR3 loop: CASSGPYEQYF.